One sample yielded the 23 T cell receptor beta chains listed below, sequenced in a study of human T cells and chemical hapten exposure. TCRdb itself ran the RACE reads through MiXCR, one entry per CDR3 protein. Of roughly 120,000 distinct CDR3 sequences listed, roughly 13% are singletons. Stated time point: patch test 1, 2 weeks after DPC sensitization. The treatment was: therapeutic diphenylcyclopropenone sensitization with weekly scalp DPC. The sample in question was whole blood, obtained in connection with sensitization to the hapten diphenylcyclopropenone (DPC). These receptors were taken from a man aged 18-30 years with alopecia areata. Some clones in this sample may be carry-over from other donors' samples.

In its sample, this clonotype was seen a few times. In DNA form, the CDR3 reads TGTGCCAGCTCACCGGGAACAAGGGAGGGTCAGCCCCAGCATTTT. Its protein product is CASSPGTREGQPQHF. The chain carries TRBV18 and TRBJ1-5; D gene unclear. CDR1 is KGHSH, CDR2 LQKENI, per germline. Trimming pared 3 bases from V and 6 bases from J, leaving 15 bases between. This CDR3 is 15 amino acids long.

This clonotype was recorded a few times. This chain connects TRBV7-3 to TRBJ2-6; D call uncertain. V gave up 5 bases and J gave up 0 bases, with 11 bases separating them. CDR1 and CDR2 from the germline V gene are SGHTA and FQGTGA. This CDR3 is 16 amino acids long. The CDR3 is CASSPRLISGANVLTF. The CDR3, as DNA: TGTGCCAGCAGCCCCAGACTGATCTCTGGGGCCAACGTCCTGACTTTC.

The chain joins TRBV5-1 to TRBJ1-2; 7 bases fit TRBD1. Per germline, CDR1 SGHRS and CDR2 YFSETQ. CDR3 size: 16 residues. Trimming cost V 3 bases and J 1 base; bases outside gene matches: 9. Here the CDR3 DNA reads TGCGCCAGCAGCTCTTACCGGGACAGAAATAACTATGGCTACACCTTC. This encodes CASSSYRDRNNYGYTF.

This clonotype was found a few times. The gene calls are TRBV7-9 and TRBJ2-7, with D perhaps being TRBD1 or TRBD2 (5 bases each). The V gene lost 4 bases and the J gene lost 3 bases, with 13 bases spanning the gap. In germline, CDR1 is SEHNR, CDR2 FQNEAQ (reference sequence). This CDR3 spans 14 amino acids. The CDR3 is CASSSGTEGYEQYV. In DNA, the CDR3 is TGTGCCAGCAGCTCCGGGACGGAAGGCTACGAGCAGTACGTC.

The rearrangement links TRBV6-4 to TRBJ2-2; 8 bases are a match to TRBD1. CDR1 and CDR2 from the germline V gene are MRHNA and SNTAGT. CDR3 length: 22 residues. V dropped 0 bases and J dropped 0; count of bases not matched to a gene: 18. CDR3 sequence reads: CASSDSVSIGTGARPNTGELFF. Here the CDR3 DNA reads TGTGCCAGCAGTGACTCCGTTTCAATCGGGACAGGTGCTAGGCCGAACACCGGGGAGCTGTTTTTT.

The DNA of the CDR3 is TGTGCCAGCAGCGACAGAGCTATGGGAAAACTGTTTTTT. It encodes CASSDRAMGKLFF. The chain is built from TRBV13 and TRBJ1-4; possibly TRBD1 for D (5 bases). V lost 5 bases and J 10 bases, leaving 14 bases between the germline ends. Per germline, CDR1 PRHDT and CDR2 FYEKMQ (reference sequence). This CDR3 has 13 amino acids. The entire variable domain, with the rest obtained from reference TRBV13 and TRBJ1-4, is as follows: AAGVIQSPRHLIKEKRETATLKCYPIPRHDTVYWYQQGPGQDPQFLISFYEKMQSDKGSIPDRFSAQQFSDYHSELNMSSLELGDSALYFCASSDRAMGKLFFGSGTQLSVL.

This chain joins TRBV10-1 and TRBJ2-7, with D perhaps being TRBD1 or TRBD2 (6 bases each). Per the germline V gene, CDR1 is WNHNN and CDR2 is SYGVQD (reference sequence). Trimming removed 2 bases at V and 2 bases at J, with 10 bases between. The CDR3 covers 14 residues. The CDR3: CASSERRGPYEQYF. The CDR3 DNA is TGCGCCAGCAGTGAGCGTCGGGGGCCCTACGAGCAGTACTTC.

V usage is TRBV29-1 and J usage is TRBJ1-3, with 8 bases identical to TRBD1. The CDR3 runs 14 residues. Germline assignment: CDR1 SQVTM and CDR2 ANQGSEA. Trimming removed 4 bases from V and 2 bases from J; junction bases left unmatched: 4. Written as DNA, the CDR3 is TGCAGCGTTGGGGACAGGCTGCCTGGAAACACCATATATTTT. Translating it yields CSVGDRLPGNTIYF.

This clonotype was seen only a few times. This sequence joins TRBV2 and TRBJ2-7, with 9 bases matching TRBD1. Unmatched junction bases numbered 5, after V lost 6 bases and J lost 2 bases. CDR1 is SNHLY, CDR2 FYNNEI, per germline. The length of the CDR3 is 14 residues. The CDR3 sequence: CASSRQGGPYEQYF. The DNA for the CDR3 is TGTGCCAGCAGCAGACAGGGGGGGCCCTACGAGCAGTACTTC.

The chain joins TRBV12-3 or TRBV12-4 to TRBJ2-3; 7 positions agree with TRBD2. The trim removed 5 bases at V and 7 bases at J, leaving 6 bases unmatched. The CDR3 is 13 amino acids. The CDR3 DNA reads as TGTGCCAGCAGTCCCGGGAGGTATAATACGCAGTATTTT. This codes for CASSPGRYNTQYF.

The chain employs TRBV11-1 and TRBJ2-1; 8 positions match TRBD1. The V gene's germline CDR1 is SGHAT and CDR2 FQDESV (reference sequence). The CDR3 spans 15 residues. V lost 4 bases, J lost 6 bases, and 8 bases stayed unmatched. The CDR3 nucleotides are TGTGCCAGCAGCTCGGACAGGGAGAAAGGCAATGAGCAGTTCTTC. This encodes CASSSDREKGNEQFF.

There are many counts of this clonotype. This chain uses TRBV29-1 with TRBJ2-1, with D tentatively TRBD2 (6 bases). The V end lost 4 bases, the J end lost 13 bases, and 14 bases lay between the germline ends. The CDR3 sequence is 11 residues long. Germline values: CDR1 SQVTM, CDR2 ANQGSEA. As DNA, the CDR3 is TGCAGCGTTGTAGGTAGCGGATTCCAGTTCTTC. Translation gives CSVVGSGFQFF.

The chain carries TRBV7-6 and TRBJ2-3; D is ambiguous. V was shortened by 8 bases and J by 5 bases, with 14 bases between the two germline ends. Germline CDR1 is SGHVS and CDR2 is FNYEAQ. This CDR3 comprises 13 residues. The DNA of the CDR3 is TGTGCCAGCGGACGGTACTCTGGAGATACGCAGTATTTT. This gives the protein CASGRYSGDTQYF.

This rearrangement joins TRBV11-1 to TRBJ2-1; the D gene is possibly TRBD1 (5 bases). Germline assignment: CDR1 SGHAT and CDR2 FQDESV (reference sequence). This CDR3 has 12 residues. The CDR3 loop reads CASTDNYNEQFF. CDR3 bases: TGTGCTTCGACAGATAACTACAATGAGCAGTTCTTC.

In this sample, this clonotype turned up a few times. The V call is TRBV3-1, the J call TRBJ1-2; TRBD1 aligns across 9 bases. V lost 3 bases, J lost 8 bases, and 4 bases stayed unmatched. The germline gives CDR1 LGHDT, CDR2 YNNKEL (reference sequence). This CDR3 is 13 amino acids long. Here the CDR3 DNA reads TGTGCCAGCAGCCAGGGACAGGGTCGGGGCTACACCTTC. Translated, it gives CASSQGQGRGYTF.

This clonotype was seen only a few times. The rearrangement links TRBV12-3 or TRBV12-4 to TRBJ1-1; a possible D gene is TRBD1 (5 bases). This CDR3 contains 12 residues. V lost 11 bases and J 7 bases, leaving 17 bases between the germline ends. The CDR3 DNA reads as TGTGCCTGGGGCAGGAAGCTTTTTGAAGCTTTCTTT. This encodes CAWGRKLFEAFF.

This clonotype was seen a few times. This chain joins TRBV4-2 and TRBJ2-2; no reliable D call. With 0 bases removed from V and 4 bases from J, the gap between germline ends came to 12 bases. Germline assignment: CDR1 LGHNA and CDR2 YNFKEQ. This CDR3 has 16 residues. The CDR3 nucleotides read TGTGCCAGCAGCCAAGATAAGGGATTGGGCACCGGGGAGCTGTTTTTT. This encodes CASSQDKGLGTGELFF.

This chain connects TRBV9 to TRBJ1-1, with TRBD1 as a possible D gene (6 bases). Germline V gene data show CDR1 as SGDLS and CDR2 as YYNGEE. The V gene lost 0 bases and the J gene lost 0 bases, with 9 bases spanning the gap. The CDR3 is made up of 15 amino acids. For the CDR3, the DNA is TGTGCCAGCAGCGTAGGAGGGACAATGAACACTGAAGCTTTCTTT. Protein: CASSVGGTMNTEAFF. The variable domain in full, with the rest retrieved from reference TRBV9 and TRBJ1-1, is DSGVTQTPKHLITATGQRVTLRCSPRSGDLSVYWYQQSLDQGLQFLIQYYNGEERAKGNILERFSAQQFPDLHSELNLSSLELGDSALYFCASSVGGTMNTEAFFGQGTRLTVV.

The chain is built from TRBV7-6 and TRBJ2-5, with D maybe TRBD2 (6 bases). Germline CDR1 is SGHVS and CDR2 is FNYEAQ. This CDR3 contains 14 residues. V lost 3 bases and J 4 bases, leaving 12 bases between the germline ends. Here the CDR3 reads CASSFTYGGETQYF. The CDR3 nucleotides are TGTGCCAGCAGCTTCACCTACGGGGGAGAGACCCAGTACTTC. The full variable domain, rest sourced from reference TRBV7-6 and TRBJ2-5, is GAGVSQSPRYKVTKRGQDVALRCDPISGHVSLYWYRQALGQGPEFLTYFNYEAQQDKSGLPNDRFSAERPEGSISTLTIQRTEQRDSAMYRCASSFTYGGETQYFGPGTRLLVL.

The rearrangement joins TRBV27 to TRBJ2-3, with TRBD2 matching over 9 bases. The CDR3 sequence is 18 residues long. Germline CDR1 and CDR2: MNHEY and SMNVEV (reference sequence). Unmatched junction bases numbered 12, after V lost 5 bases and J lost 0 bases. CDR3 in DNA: TGTGCCAGCAGTCCCGCGGGGGGGGAAACCGTCAGCACAGATACGCAGTATTTT. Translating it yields CASSPAGGETVSTDTQYF.

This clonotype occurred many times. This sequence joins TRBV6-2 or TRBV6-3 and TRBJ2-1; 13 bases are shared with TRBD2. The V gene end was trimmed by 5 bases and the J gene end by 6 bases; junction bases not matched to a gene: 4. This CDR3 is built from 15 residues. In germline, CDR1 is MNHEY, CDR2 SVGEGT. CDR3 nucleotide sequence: TGTGCCAGCAGTCGCACTAGCGGGGGGGCCAATGAGCAGTTCTTC. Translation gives CASSRTSGGANEQFF.

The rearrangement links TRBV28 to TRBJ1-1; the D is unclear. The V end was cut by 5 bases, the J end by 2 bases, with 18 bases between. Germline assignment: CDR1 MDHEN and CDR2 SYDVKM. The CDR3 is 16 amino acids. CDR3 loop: CASSIVRPWKNTEAFF. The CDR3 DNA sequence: TGTGCCAGCAGTATCGTTAGACCCTGGAAAAACACTGAAGCTTTCTTT.

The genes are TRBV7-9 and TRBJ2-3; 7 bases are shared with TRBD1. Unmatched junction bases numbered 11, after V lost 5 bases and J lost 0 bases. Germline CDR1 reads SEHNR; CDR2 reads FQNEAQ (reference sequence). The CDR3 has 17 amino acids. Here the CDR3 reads CASSRTLRTGSTDTQYF. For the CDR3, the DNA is TGTGCCAGCAGCCGAACTCTGAGGACAGGAAGCACAGATACGCAGTATTTT.